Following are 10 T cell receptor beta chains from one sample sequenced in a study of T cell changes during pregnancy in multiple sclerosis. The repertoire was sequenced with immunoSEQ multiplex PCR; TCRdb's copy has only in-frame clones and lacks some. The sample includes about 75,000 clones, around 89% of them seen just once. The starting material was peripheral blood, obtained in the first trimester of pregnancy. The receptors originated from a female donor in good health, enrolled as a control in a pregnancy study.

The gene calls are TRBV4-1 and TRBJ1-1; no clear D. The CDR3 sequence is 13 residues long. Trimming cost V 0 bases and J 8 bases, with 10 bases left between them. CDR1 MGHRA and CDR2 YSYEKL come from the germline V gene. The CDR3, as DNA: TGCGCCAGCAGCCAAGACCCCCCGCTAGAAGCTTTCTTT. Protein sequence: CASSQDPPLEAFF.

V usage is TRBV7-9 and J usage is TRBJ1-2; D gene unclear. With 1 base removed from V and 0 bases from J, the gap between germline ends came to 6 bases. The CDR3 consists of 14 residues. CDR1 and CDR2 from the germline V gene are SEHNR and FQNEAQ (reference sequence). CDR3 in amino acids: CASSLVTPNYGYTF. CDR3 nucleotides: TGTGCCAGCAGCTTAGTTACACCTAACTATGGCTACACCTTC.

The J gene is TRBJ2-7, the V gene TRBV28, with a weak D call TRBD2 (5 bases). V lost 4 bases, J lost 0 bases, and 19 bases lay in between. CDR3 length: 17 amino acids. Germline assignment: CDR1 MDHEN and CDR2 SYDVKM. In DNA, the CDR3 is TGTGCCAGCAGTTCCCCCTCGGAGGCGGGTAGCTCCTACGAGCAGTACTTC. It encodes CASSSPSEAGSSYEQYF.

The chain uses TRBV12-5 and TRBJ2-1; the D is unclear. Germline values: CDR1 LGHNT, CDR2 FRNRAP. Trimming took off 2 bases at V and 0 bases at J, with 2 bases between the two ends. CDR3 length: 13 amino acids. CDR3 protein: CASGLYSYNEQFF. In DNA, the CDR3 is TGTGCTAGTGGTTTGTACTCCTACAATGAGCAGTTCTTC.

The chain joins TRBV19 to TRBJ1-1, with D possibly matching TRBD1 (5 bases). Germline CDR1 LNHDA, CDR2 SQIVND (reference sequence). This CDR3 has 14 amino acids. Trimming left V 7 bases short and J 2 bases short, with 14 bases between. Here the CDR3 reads CASNRNEINTEAFF. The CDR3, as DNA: TGTGCCAGTAACAGGAACGAGATTAACACTGAAGCTTTCTTT.

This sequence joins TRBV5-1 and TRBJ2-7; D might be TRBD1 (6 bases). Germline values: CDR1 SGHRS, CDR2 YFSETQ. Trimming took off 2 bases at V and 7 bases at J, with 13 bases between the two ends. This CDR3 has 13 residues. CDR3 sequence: CASSLIRGAEQYF. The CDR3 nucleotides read TGCGCCAGCAGCTTAATCAGGGGAGCAGAGCAGTACTTC.

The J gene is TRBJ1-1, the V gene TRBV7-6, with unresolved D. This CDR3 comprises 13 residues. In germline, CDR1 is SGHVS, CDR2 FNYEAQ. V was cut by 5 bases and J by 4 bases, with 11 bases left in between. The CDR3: CASSPGKGTEAFF. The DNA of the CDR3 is TGTGCCAGCAGCCCGGGAAAGGGCACTGAAGCTTTCTTT. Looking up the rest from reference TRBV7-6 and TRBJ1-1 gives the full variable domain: GAGVSQSPRYKVTKRGQDVALRCDPISGHVSLYWYRQALGQGPEFLTYFNYEAQQDKSGLPNDRFSAERPEGSISTLTIQRTEQRDSAMYRCASSPGKGTEAFFGQGTRLTVV.

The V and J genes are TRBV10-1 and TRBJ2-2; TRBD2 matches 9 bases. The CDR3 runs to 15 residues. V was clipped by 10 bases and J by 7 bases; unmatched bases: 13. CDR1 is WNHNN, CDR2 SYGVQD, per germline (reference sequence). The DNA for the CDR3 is TGCGCCACCTCTTATAGCGGGAGCGATGTCGGGGAGCTGTTTTTT. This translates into CATSYSGSDVGELFF.

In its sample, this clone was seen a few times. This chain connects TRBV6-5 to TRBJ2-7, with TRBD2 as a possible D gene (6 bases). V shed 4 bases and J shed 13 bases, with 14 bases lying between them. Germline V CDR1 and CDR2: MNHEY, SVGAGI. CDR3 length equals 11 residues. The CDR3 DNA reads TGTGCCAGCAGTTCCGTGGAGGGGACCTACTTC. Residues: CASSSVEGTYF.

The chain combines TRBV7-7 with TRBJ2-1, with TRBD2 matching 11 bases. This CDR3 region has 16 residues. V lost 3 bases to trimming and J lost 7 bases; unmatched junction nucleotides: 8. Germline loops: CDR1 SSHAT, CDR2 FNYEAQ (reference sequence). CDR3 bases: TGTGCCAGCAGCTTGGTAGCGGGGGGGCTGGAAAATGAGCAGTTCTTC. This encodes CASSLVAGGLENEQFF.